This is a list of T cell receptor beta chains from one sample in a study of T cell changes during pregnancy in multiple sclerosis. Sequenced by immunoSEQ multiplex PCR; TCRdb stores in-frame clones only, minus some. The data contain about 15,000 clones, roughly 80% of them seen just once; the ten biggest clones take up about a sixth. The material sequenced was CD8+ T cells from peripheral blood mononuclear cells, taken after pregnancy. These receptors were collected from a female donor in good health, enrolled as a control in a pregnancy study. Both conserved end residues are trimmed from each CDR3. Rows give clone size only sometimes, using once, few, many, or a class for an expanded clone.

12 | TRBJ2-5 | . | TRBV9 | ASSVEAGDETQY
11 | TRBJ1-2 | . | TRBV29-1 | SAQGPQNYGYT
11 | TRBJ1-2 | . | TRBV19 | ASIGEEGYGYT
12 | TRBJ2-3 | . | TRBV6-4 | ASSAGQGSDTQY
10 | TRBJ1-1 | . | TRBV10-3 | AISGGGTEAF
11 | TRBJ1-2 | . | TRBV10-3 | ASSAVYNYGYT
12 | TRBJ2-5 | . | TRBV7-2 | ASSSGHPPETQY
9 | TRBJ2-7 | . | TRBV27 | ASSSTYEQY
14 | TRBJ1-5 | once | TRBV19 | ASSRQTGASNQPQH
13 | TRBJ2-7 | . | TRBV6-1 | ASSEWAGGTYEQY
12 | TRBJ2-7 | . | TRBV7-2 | ASSLDRRGYEQY
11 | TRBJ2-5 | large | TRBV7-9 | AGDRAIQETQY
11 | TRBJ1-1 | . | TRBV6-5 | ASSSRENTEAF
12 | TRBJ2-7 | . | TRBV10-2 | ASRNPDRGREQY
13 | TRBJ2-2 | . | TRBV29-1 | SVEEQGPGAGELF
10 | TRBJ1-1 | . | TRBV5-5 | ASSLRQLGAF
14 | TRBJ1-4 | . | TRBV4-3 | ASSPIDRETNEKLF
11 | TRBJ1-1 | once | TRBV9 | ASRSTGDQEAF
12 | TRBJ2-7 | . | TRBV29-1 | SVESGEGPYEQY
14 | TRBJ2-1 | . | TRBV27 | ASSREGSGTYNEQF
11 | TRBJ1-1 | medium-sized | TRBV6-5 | ASSPQENTEAF
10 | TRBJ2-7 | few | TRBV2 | ASSDRDPEQY
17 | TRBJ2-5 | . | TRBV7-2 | ASSSPPGLEWGPRETQY
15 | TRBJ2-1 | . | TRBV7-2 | ASSLRERFSSYNEQF
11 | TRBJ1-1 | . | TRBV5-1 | ASRINRATEAF
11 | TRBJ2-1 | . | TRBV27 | ASSQLGNNEQF
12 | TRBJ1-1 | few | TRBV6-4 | ASSEGAENTEAF
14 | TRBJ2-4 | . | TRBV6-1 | ASSEQATGGKNIQY
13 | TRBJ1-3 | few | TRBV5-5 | ASSLSSSPGNTIY
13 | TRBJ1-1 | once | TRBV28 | ASSLRVSGNTEAF
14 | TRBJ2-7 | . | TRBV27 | ASSSLKGRSSYEQY
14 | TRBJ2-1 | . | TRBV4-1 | ASSHSSSGRGNEQF
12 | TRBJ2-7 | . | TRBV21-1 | ASSKNADPGEQY
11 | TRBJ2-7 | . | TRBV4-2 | ASSRRGEDEQY
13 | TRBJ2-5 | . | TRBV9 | ASSPGQGKAETQY
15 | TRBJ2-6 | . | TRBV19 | ATLPVAGRSGANVLT
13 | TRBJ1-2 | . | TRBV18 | ASSPPQGTIYGYT
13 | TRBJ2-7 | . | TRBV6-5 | ASSQTSGGPSEQY
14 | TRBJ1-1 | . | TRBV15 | ATSPPYTIMNTEAF
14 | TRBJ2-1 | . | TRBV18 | ASSPPQGMVDNEQF
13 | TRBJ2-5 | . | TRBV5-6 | ASRNRDTYQETQY
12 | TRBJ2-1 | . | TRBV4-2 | ASTQGRGDNEQF
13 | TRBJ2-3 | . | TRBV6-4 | ASSDLAGATDTQY
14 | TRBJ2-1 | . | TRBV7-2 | ASSLRLAGLVHEQF
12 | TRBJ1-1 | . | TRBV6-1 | ASSPSGRDTEAF
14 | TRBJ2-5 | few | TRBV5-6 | ASSSGTSGFQETQY
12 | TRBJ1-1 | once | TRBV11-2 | ASSLRYGSTEAF
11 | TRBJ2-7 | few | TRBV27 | ASSISGGYEQY
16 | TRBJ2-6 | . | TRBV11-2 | ASSGAQGPSSGANVLT
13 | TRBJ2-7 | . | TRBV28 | ASSETETSSYEQY
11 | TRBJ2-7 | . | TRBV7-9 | ASSFPGSYEQY
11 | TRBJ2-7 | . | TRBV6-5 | ASSADMSYEQY
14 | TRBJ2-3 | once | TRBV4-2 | ASSQGLGRSTDTQY